This record covers a single TCR beta chain. The antigen is undetermined. cDNA molecules, individually, were tagged with unique molecular identifiers. TCRdb passed the 5' RACE reads through MiXCR, listing each CDR3 protein once. Counted here are about 48,000 distinct CDR3 sequences, about 7.8% occurring once; the ten biggest clones make up roughly 6%. The CDR3 covers 13 residues. Germline loops: CDR1 ENHRY, CDR2 SYGVKD. The germline V and J ends were trimmed by 7 bases and 2 bases, with 12 bases remaining between them. The sample is drawn from a study of early T cells in non-severe SARS-CoV-2 infection. Study as a whole: Chains stayed unpaired after sequencing of bulk RNA from unsorted whole blood. Study results and limitations: Reliance on VDJdb matching favored anti-spike CD8 responses; private and CD4 specificities were missed.

The J gene is TRBJ2-7, the V gene TRBV10-3, with D maybe TRBD1 (6 bases). The sequencing input was whole blood. The sequence was collected from an adult who was a healthcare worker with PCR-confirmed SARS-CoV-2 infection or an uninfected control (not recorded which). CDR3 sequence reads: CAIMGAGPYEQYF. In nucleotides, the CDR3 is TGTGCCATCATGGGGGCAGGGCCCTACGAGCAGTACTTC.